These 20 T cell receptor beta chains share one sample of origin, sequenced in a study of T cell changes during pregnancy in multiple sclerosis. Sequencing used immunoSEQ multiplex PCR; TCRdb keeps in-frame clones, though not all of them. The repertoire holds about 76,000 clones, with 93% as singletons. This specimen consisted of peripheral blood, obtained in the second trimester of pregnancy. All receptors come from a female donor with multiple sclerosis, enrolled in a pregnancy study.

The J gene is TRBJ2-7, the V gene TRBV7-9; 13 bases align to TRBD2. V shed 5 bases, J shed 1 base, and the junction held 5 bases outside the gene matches. Germline values: CDR1 SEHNR, CDR2 FQNEAQ (reference sequence). The CDR3 spans 16 residues. CDR3: CASSRTSGRVSYEQYF. CDR3 DNA: TGTGCCAGCAGCAGGACTAGCGGGAGAGTTTCCTACGAGCAGTACTTC. The whole variable domain, remainder taken from reference TRBV7-9 and TRBJ2-7, is DTGVSQNPRHKITKRGQNVTFRCDPISEHNRLYWYRQTLGQGPEFLTYFQNEAQLEKSRLLSDRFSAERPKGSFSTLEIQRTEQGDSAMYLCASSRTSGRVSYEQYFGPGTRLTVT.

This chain links TRBV28 with TRBJ2-2; TRBD2 aligns across 10 bases. This CDR3 contains 18 residues. CDR1 MDHEN and CDR2 SYDVKM come from the germline V gene. V gave up 2 bases and J gave up 8 bases; unmatched junction bases: 14. In DNA form, the CDR3 reads TGTGCCAGCAGTTTACGCCTATCTAGCGGGGGTGCCCAGGGGGAGCTGTTTTTT. This encodes CASSLRLSSGGAQGELFF.

The V and J genes are TRBV11-2 and TRBJ2-7; D remains unclear. The CDR3 consists of 15 residues. Per germline, CDR1 SGHAT and CDR2 FQNNGV. The V end was cut by 1 base, the J end by 3 bases, with 13 bases between. The CDR3 here is CASSLVPGQYYEQYF. In DNA form, the CDR3 reads TGTGCCAGCAGCTTAGTCCCTGGGCAGTACTACGAGCAGTACTTC. Combining the CDR3 with reference TRBV11-2 and TRBJ2-7 gives the whole variable domain EAGVAQSPRYKIIEKRQSVAFWCNPISGHATLYWYQQILGQGPKLLIQFQNNGVVDDSQLPKDRFSAERLKGVDSTLKIQPAKLEDSAVYLCASSLVPGQYYEQYFGPGTRLTVT.

The V and J genes are TRBV7-2 and TRBJ2-7; D uncertain. Germline-derived CDR1 and CDR2 are SGHTA and FQGNSA. The CDR3 length is 15 residues. The ends were cut back, 7 bases at V and 3 bases at J, with 19 bases in the middle. CDR3: CASTPGFSKHYEQYF. The DNA for the CDR3 is TGTGCCAGCACCCCGGGTTTTTCCAAACACTACGAGCAGTACTTC.

The gene calls are TRBV5-1 and TRBJ2-7; maybe TRBD1 (6 bases). Germline V gene lookup returns CDR1 SGHRS and CDR2 YFSETQ. The CDR3 consists of 13 residues. V lost 3 bases to trimming and J lost 2 bases, with 9 bases between them. This CDR3 reads CASSWTDPYEQYF. The CDR3 bases are TGCGCCAGCAGCTGGACAGACCCCTACGAGCAGTACTTC.

V and J are TRBV5-1 and TRBJ2-7, with D perhaps TRBD2 (5 bases). Germline V lookup: CDR1 SGHRS, CDR2 YFSETQ. The length of the CDR3 is 13 residues. V lost 6 bases to trimming and J lost 5 bases, with 15 bases between them. The CDR3 coding sequence is TGCGCCAGCATGTGCGCGGGCTGCGACGAGCAGTACTTC. This codes for CASMCAGCDEQYF.

The chain recombines TRBV9 with TRBJ1-2; D is unclear. V was cut by 3 bases and J by 1 base, with 13 bases left in between. Germline assignment: CDR1 SGDLS and CDR2 YYNGEE. CDR3 length: 15 amino acids. The CDR3: CASSGGLTVNYGYTF. The CDR3 bases are TGTGCCAGCAGCGGAGGATTAACGGTTAACTATGGCTACACCTTC.

The chain recombines TRBV7-3 with TRBJ1-4; 7 bases are a match to TRBD1. Germline lookup yields CDR1 SGHTA and CDR2 FQGTGA. This CDR3 spans 14 amino acids. Unmatched junction bases numbered 5, after V lost 3 bases and J lost 7 bases. CDR3 DNA: TGTGCCAGCAGCTTGACAGGGACGGGTGAAAAACTGTTTTTT. The encoded protein is CASSLTGTGEKLFF.

This clone was counted only a few times. This chain's CDR3 is CASSLGQSSEAFF. As DNA, the CDR3 is TGTGCCAGCAGTTTAGGACAGAGCTCTGAAGCTTTCTTT. The gene calls are TRBV27 and TRBJ1-1; TRBD1 is a possible D gene (6 bases). The V end was cut by 2 bases, the J end by 6 bases, with 10 bases between. From germline, CDR1 is MNHEY and CDR2 SMNVEV (reference sequence). This CDR3 comprises 13 residues.

The CDR3 DNA is TGCGCCAGCACAACGGCGGGGGCAGGGGAAGGCTACACCTTC. Its protein product is CASTTAGAGEGYTF. The chain uses TRBV5-1 and TRBJ1-2, with D possibly matching TRBD1 (6 bases). V was shortened by 6 bases and J by 8 bases, with 20 bases between the two germline ends. CDR1 and CDR2 from the germline V gene are SGHRS and YFSETQ. CDR3 size: 14 residues. Based on the CDR3 plus reference TRBV5-1 and TRBJ1-2, the full variable domain is KAGVTQTPRYLIKTRGQQVTLSCSPISGHRSVSWYQQTPGQGLQFLFEYFSETQRNKGNFPGRFSGRQFSNSRSEMNVSTLELGDSALYLCASTTAGAGEGYTFGSGTRLTVV.

The CDR3 coding sequence is TGCGCCAGCAGCTTTGGAACTAGCGGGGAGACCTACGAGCAGTACTTC. Translating gives CASSFGTSGETYEQYF. This sequence joins TRBV5-1 and TRBJ2-7; 10 bases match TRBD2. The CDR3 totals 16 residues. Unmatched junction bases numbered 7, after V lost 2 bases and J lost 2 bases. The germline CDR1 and CDR2 sequences are SGHRS and YFSETQ.

V gene TRBV19 combines with J gene TRBJ2-3; D possibly corresponds to TRBD2 (5 bases). The V end was cut by 6 bases, the J end by 6 bases, with 13 bases between. The germline V gene has CDR1 LNHDA and CDR2 SQIVND (reference sequence). There are 13 residues in the CDR3. In nucleotides, the CDR3 is TGTGCCAGTAGCGCGAAGCCGGGGGATACGCAGTATTTT. Its translation is CASSAKPGDTQYF.

This sequence joins TRBV14 and TRBJ1-6; 10 positions agree with TRBD1. The germline V gene encodes CDR1 SGHDN and CDR2 FVKESK. J was trimmed by 8 bases and V by 4 bases; bases with no gene match: 5. The CDR3 is made up of 15 amino acids. The CDR3 bases are TGTGCCAGCAGCCCGGGACAGGGGAACCATTCACCCCTCCACTTT. Amino acids: CASSPGQGNHSPLHF.

The chain combines TRBV11-1 with TRBJ1-6; TRBD1 aligns across 9 bases. This CDR3 region has 14 residues. Germline CDR1 SGHAT, CDR2 FQDESV (reference sequence). Losses at the gene ends were 3 bases for V and 8 bases for J; bases not matched to a gene: 2. The CDR3 coding sequence is TGTGCCAGCAGCTTCGGACAGGGGCATTCACCCCTCCACTTT. This gives the protein CASSFGQGHSPLHF.

The rearrangement links TRBV2 to TRBJ1-6, with TRBD1 matching 9 bases. Losses at the gene ends were 6 bases for V and 7 bases for J; bases not matched to a gene: 7. This CDR3 comprises 15 residues. Germline CDR1 reads SNHLY; CDR2 reads FYNNEI. The CDR3 spells CASRGDRERNSPLHF. The CDR3 DNA sequence: TGTGCCAGCAGAGGGGACAGGGAGCGGAATTCACCCCTCCACTTT.

The rearrangement uses TRBV7-2 and TRBJ2-7, with TRBD1 matching over 8 bases. This CDR3 comprises 16 residues. With V trimmed by 1 base and J by 5 bases, 10 bases remained unmatched. Germline values: CDR1 SGHTA, CDR2 FQGNSA. CDR3 protein: CASSLVFRTGRNEQYF. As DNA, the CDR3 is TGTGCCAGCAGCTTAGTATTCCGGACAGGGAGAAACGAGCAGTACTTC.

The CDR3 is CAISESAQYTEAFF. The DNA of the CDR3 is TGTGCCATCAGTGAGTCGGCCCAATACACTGAAGCTTTCTTT. V usage is TRBV10-3 and J usage is TRBJ1-1; D unclear. The CDR3 is made up of 14 amino acids. Germline values: CDR1 ENHRY, CDR2 SYGVKD. V lost 0 bases and J 3 bases, leaving 8 bases between the germline ends.

The genes are TRBV13 and TRBJ1-2; D may be TRBD1 (5 bases). Germline loops: CDR1 PRHDT, CDR2 FYEKMQ (reference sequence). CDR3 length: 14 residues. The V end lost 0 bases, the J end lost 6 bases, and 11 bases lay between the germline ends. The CDR3 is CASSLGAGIHGYTF. CDR3 nucleotide sequence: TGTGCCAGCAGCTTAGGAGCAGGGATTCATGGCTACACCTTC.

This clone was recorded a few times. V is TRBV21-1 and J is TRBJ1-2. TRBV21-1 represents a pseudogene. The CDR3 has 14 residues. As DNA, the CDR3 is TGTGCCAGCAGCAAAGGTCCCGCTAACTATGGCTACACCTTC. Its translation is CASSKGPANYGYTF.

This sequence joins TRBV5-1 and TRBJ1-1; TRBD1 is a possible D gene (5 bases). The V end was cut by 4 bases, the J end by 0 bases, with 7 bases between. The length of the CDR3 is 13 residues. Germline CDR1 reads SGHRS; CDR2 reads YFSETQ. This CDR3 reads CASSRQMNTEAFF. The CDR3 DNA sequence: TGCGCCAGCAGCCGACAGATGAACACTGAAGCTTTCTTT.